This TCR beta chain was identified during a study of tumor-infiltrating lymphocytes in primary liver carcinoma. Total RNA amounting to around 530 ng was the source from which TCR beta cDNA was made with a constant-region primer. Each TCR beta library was derived from three nested multiplex PCR rounds that employed slightly modified ARM-PCR. Use of TRBV1-TRBV30 forward primers with a C-beta reverse primer characterized the first two PCR rounds, which lasted about 11 cycles each. From the multiplex PCR reads, TCRdb called clonotypes with MiXCR, one entry per CDR3 protein. This sample carries 300,000 to 400,000 distinct CDR3 sequences, around three fifths of them seen once, and the ten largest clones take about 6.3%. They got blood RNA out of unsorted whole blood and also pulled out germline DNA. CDR1 is SGHAT, CDR2 FQNNGV, per germline. CDR3 length equals 15 residues. The germline V and J ends were trimmed by 2 bases and 13 bases, with 21 bases remaining between them.

The count of this clonotype is one. The source of this sequence is a man aged 40-49 years with primary liver carcinoma and hepatitis B virus infection. Material: peripheral blood. This chain links TRBV11-2 with TRBJ2-1; TRBD2 is a possible D gene (6 bases). CDR3 sequence: CASSLIPGELGEQFF. CDR3 bases: TGTGCCAGCAGCTTAATCCCGGGAGAGTTAGGCGAACAGTTCTTC.